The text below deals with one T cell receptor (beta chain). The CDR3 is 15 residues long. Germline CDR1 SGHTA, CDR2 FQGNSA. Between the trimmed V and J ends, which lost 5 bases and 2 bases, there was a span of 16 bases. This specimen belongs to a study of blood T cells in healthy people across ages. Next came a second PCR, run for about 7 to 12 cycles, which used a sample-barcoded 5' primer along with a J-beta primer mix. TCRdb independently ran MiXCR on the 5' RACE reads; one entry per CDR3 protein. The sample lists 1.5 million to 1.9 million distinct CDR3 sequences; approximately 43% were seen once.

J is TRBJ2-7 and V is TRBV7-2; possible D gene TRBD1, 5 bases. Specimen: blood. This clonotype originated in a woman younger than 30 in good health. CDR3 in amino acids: CASSPRTLGPYEQYF. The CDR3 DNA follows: TGTGCCAGCAGCCCTAGGACATTGGGCCCCTACGAGCAGTACTTC.